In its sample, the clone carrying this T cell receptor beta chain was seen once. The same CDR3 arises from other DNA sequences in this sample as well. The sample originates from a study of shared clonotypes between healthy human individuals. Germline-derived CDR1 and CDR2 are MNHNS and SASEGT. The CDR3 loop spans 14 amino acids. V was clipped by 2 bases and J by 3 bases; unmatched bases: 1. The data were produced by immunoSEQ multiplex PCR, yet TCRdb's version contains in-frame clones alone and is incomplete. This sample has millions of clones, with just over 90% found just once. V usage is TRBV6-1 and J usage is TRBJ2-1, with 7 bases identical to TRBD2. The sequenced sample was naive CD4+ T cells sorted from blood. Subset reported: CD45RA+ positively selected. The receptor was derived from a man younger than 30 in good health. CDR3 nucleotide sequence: TGTGCCAGCAGTGAATCGGGGGGCTACAATGAGCAGTTCTTC. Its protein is CASSESGGYNEQFF.